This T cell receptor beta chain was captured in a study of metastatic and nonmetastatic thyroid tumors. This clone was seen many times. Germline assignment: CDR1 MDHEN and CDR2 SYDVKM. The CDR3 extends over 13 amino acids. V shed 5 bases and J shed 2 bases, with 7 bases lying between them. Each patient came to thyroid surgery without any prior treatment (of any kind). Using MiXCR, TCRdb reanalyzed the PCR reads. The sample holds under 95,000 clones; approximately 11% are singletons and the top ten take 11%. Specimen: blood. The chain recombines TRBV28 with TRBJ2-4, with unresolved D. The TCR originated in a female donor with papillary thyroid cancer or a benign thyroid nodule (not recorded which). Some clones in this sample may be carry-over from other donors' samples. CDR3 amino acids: CASSGVPKNIQYF. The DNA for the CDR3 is TGTGCCAGCAGTGGGGTTCCCAAAAACATTCAGTACTTC.